This TCR beta chain was captured in a study of T-cell memory formation after mild COVID-19. It was 5'RACE with constant-segment primers that produced the TCR alpha and TCR beta cDNA libraries, which carried sample barcodes and UMIs. MiXCR was run by TCRdb on the 5' RACE reads, yielding one entry per CDR3 protein. The repertoire consists of tens of thousands of distinct CDR3 sequences, with less than 7.5% occurring once and the leading ten covering roughly 1.4%. The V and J ends lost 6 bases and 1 base, in that order; junction bases with no gene match: 7. This CDR3 has 15 amino acids. Worth noting for this clonotype: Antigen: not known.

Overall study findings and caveats: Day 15 to 85 contracting clones showed balanced CD4/CD8; later expanders leaned CD4+. In pre-infection memory, a portion of responding clones appeared, which suggested that cross-reactive memory joined. Second-wave clones peaking on day 37 lacked confirmed SARS-CoV-2 specificity.

J is TRBJ2-3 and V is TRBV12-3 or TRBV12-4; 7 positions match TRBD2. What was sequenced was PBMCs or a T cell subset sorted from them (not recorded which). This clonotype originated in a man between 18 and 29 years old who had mild COVID-19 (a few samples of this study predate the infection). Cell type and time point are not known. The CDR3 is CASSSSAGGTDTQYF. The CDR3 region has the DNA TGTGCCAGCAGCTCAAGTGCGGGGGGCACAGATACGCAGTATTTT.